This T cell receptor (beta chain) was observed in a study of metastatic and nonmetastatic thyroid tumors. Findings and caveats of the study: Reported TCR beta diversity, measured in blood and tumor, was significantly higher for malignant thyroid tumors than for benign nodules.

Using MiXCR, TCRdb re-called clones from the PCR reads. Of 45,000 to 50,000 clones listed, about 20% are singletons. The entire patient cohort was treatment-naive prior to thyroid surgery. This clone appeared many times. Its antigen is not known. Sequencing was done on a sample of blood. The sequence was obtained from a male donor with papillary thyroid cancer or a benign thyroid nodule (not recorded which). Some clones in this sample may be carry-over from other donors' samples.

CDR3 nucleotides: TGTGCCAGCAGTCGCACTAGCGGGAGCTCGGGCGAGCAGTACTTC. It encodes CASSRTSGSSGEQYF. The V and J genes are TRBV6-1 and TRBJ2-7, with 11 bases lining up with TRBD2. V shed 5 bases and J 6 bases; nucleotides not matched to a gene: 9. Looked up from germline, CDR1 is MNHNS and CDR2 is SASEGT. The CDR3 length is 15 residues.